Below, 12 T cell receptor beta chains from the same sample are listed, as sequenced in a study of blood T cells in healthy people across ages. A second 7 to 11 cycle PCR used barcoded and J-beta primers. In TCRdb, the 5' RACE reads were re-called with MiXCR into one record per CDR3 protein. This repertoire shows 1.5 million to 2 million distinct CDR3 sequences, just under 50% found once; its top ten account for more than 2%. Sequenced: blood. These receptors originate from a woman aged 35 to 49 in good health.

This chain connects TRBV6-1 to TRBJ2-7; no clear D. This CDR3 is built from 16 residues. CDR1 and CDR2 from the germline V gene are MNHNS and SASEGT. Trimming left V 6 bases short and J 4 bases short, with 22 bases between. CDR3 DNA: TGTGCCAGCAGCCCTATAGATTTCGAGCCACCTTACGAGCAGTACTTC. It specifies CASSPIDFEPPYEQYF.

About this clonotype itself: A junction end diverges from the germline sequence, so it may reflect a read error. CDR3 sequence: CASGDTSQEQFF. CDR3 DNA sequence: TGTGCCAGCGGTGACACCTCTCAAGAGCAGTTCTTC. The chain uses TRBV25-1 and TRBJ2-1; D is unclear. Per the germline V gene, CDR1 is MGHDK and CDR2 is SYGVNS. The CDR3 is made up of 12 amino acids.

The chain employs TRBV11-2 and TRBJ2-1; 9 positions match TRBD2. From germline, CDR1 is SGHAT and CDR2 FQNNGV. This CDR3 comprises 15 residues. J lost 5 bases, V lost 2 bases, and 4 bases had no gene match. CDR3 nucleotides: TGTGCCAGCAGCTTAATGGCGGGGGGGCACAATGAGCAGTTCTTC. This codes for CASSLMAGGHNEQFF.

The sample holds a few counts of this clonotype. CDR3 bases: TGCGCCAGCAGCCAAGAGGCTGGACTAGCGGGGGGGGAGACCCAGTACTTC. Translated: CASSQEAGLAGGETQYF. The chain uses TRBV4-3 and TRBJ2-4; 15 bases are a match to TRBD2. The DNA matches TRBJ2-5 better at its end, which makes the J call doubtful. This CDR3 has 17 amino acids. Per the germline V gene, CDR1 is LGHNA and CDR2 is YSLEER.

The J gene is TRBJ2-1, the V gene TRBV6-2 or TRBV6-3; D remains unclear. This CDR3 has 15 amino acids. CDR1 is MNHEY, CDR2 SVGEGT, per germline. The ends were cut back, 2 bases at V and 2 bases at J, with 10 bases in the middle. Written as DNA, the CDR3 is TGTGCCAGCAGTTACCTTGTCGTCCCCTACAATGAGCAGTTCTTC. It is translated as CASSYLVVPYNEQFF.

The chain combines TRBV7-9 with TRBJ2-1; D perhaps matches TRBD2 (5 bases). Deletions cut 2 bases from V and 0 bases from J, with 20 bases between. CDR3 length: 19 amino acids. From germline, CDR1 is SEHNR and CDR2 FQNEAQ (reference sequence). The CDR3 region has the DNA TGTGCCAGCAGCTTAAGTGTGTTTGGACTCCTGAGCTCCTACAATGAGCAGTTCTTC. It yields the protein CASSLSVFGLLSSYNEQFF.

This sequence joins TRBV20-1 and TRBJ2-1; no reliable D call. The CDR3 totals 13 residues. Germline loops: CDR1 DFQATT, CDR2 SNEGSKA (reference sequence). V was pared by 4 bases and J by 6 bases, with 13 bases between. The DNA for the CDR3 is TGCAGTGCTAATTACCACGGTCCCAATGAGCAGTTCTTC. As protein: CSANYHGPNEQFF.

The chain couples TRBV11-2 to TRBJ2-5, with TRBD1 identical over 9 bases. J lost 3 bases, V lost 2 bases, and 13 bases had no gene match. Germline CDR1 SGHAT, CDR2 FQNNGV. This CDR3 has 18 residues. CDR3 DNA sequence: TGTGCCAGCAGCTTATTCCACCCAGGACAGGGGCGCGAAGAGACCCAGTACTTC. This translates into CASSLFHPGQGREETQYF.

This clonotype was counted between two and nine times. The chain carries TRBV20-1 and TRBJ2-1; TRBD2 is a possible D gene (5 bases). This CDR3 has 14 residues. Trimming shortened V by 0 bases and J by 3 bases, and 9 bases separated the two germline ends. In germline, CDR1 is DFQATT, CDR2 SNEGSKA (reference sequence). CDR3 coding DNA: TGCAGTGCTAGAGATCGGGAAAGCTACAATGAGCAGTTCTTC. This codes for CSARDRESYNEQFF.

This clonotype was seen a few times. The chain employs TRBV27 and TRBJ2-7; TRBD1 agrees at 9 bases. The CDR3 sequence is 15 residues long. Germline CDR1 MNHEY, CDR2 SMNVEV (reference sequence). The junction had 9 bases not matched to a gene; V was cut back by 5 bases and J by 4 bases. This CDR3 reads CASSRLGTGFYEQYF. The CDR3 region has the DNA TGTGCCAGCAGTCGCCTAGGGACAGGGTTTTACGAGCAGTACTTC.

As regards this clonotype: A much more abundant neighbour one base away suggests this may be a read error. This chain links TRBV9 with TRBJ1-2; 12 bases fit TRBD1. V lost 3 bases to trimming and J lost 7 bases; unmatched junction nucleotides: 7. The germline gives CDR1 SGDLS, CDR2 YYNGEE. The CDR3 consists of 15 residues. The chain's CDR3 is CASSGGTGGVGGYTF. The CDR3 coding sequence is TGTGCCAGCAGCGGGGGGACAGGGGGCGTCGGTGGCTACACCTTC.

The chain couples TRBV15 to TRBJ2-3, with 9 nucleotides matching TRBD1. CDR3 length: 15 amino acids. The ends lost 4 bases at V and 3 bases at J; junction bases unmatched: 5. Germline CDR1 and CDR2: LNHNV and YYDKDF (reference sequence). CDR3 coding DNA: TGTGCCACCAGCACCCGGGACAGGGCGACAGATACGCAGTATTTT. It codes for CATSTRDRATDTQYF.